Shown below are 24 T cell receptor beta chains from a single sample sequenced in a study of shared clonotypes between healthy human individuals. Here immunoSEQ multiplex PCR was the method, and the copy in TCRdb shows in-frame clones only, minus some. The sample holds under 1,100,000 clones; 60% to 80% are singletons and the top ten take 1.5%. The sample was memory CD4+ T cells sorted from blood. The sample's subset: CD45RA-negative fraction. Source of these receptors: a man younger than 30 in good health.

Worth noting for this clone: Other DNA sequences from this sample encode an identical CDR3 as well. The chain joins TRBV11-2 to TRBJ1-6; 9 bases are shared with TRBD1. V was clipped by 5 bases and J by 6 bases; unmatched bases: 11. The germline CDR1 and CDR2 sequences are SGHAT and FQNNGV. This CDR3 comprises 17 residues. CDR3 in DNA: TGTGCCAGCAGCCCCCGCCGCGTGACAGGGGGTAATTCACCCCTCCACTTT. It encodes CASSPRRVTGGNSPLHF.

This clone was observed a few times. This sample includes further DNA sequences coding for the same CDR3. The chain uses TRBV6-1 and TRBJ1-2; D is uncertain. This CDR3 spans 14 amino acids. Per germline, CDR1 MNHNS and CDR2 SASEGT. Trimming shortened V by 1 base and J by 4 bases, and 10 bases separated the two germline ends. CDR3: CASSEGRRSYGYTF. CDR3 in DNA: TGTGCCAGCAGTGAAGGTAGACGATCCTATGGCTACACCTTC.

This sequence joins TRBV7-8 and TRBJ2-2, with D unresolved. Trimming pared 2 bases from V and 7 bases from J, leaving 5 bases between. This CDR3 is built from 12 residues. Germline assignment: CDR1 SGHVS and CDR2 FQNEAQ. CDR3 loop: CASSLFVGELFF. The DNA of the CDR3 is TGTGCCAGCAGCTTATTCGTCGGGGAGCTGTTTTTT.

The chain has TRBV9 and TRBJ2-1; D is undetermined. This CDR3 comprises 14 residues. Trimming shortened V by 1 base and J by 5 bases, and 10 bases separated the two germline ends. From germline, CDR1 is SGDLS and CDR2 YYNGEE. This chain's CDR3 is CASSVSGSNNEQFF. CDR3 DNA sequence: TGTGCCAGCAGCGTAAGTGGCTCAAACAATGAGCAGTTCTTC.

The chain employs TRBV13 and TRBJ1-5; 7 bases are shared with TRBD1. This CDR3 has 19 residues. After removal of 2 bases from V and 0 bases from J, the junction contained 13 bases not matched to a gene. Germline CDR1 is PRHDT and CDR2 is FYEKMQ (reference sequence). CDR3 sequence: CASSLPDREVVGSNQPQHF. CDR3 DNA sequence: TGTGCCAGCAGCTTACCTGACAGGGAGGTGGTTGGTAGCAATCAGCCCCAGCATTTT.

V is TRBV6-5 and J is TRBJ1-1, with D uncertain. The CDR3 spans 15 residues. Trimming stripped 0 bases from V and 6 bases from J, with 14 bases between. The germline V gene encodes CDR1 MNHEY and CDR2 SVGAGI. For the CDR3, the DNA is TGTGCCAGCAGTTACTCGCGGCAATTTAAGCCTGAAGCTTTCTTT. This translates into CASSYSRQFKPEAFF.

V and J are TRBV6-6 and TRBJ1-1, with D possibly TRBD1 on 5 matching bases. V was cut by 2 bases and J by 4 bases, with 11 bases left in between. The CDR3 has 14 residues. CDR1 MNHNY and CDR2 SVGAGI come from the germline V gene (reference sequence). The CDR3 bases are TGTGCCAGCAGTTACGCAGGGATGAGCACTGAAGCTTTCTTT. Translated, it gives CASSYAGMSTEAFF.

The J gene is TRBJ2-7, the V gene TRBV19; weak D call: TRBD2 (5 bases). Between the trimmed V and J ends, which lost 10 bases and 3 bases, there was a span of 19 bases. The CDR3 loop spans 14 amino acids. Germline V gene data show CDR1 as LNHDA and CDR2 as SQIVND (reference sequence). The CDR3 region is CATSFRTYDYEQYF. The CDR3 DNA sequence: TGTGCCACAAGTTTTAGGACTTATGACTACGAGCAGTACTTC.

The V and J genes are TRBV12-5 and TRBJ1-2; D may be TRBD1 (5 bases). The V gene's germline CDR1 is LGHNT and CDR2 FRNRAP. This CDR3 comprises 13 residues. V lost 6 bases, J lost 1 base, and 9 bases lay in between. CDR3 in DNA: TGTGCTAGTGGCTCAGACAGTAACTATGGCTACACCTTC. It specifies CASGSDSNYGYTF.

This chain links TRBV6-6 with TRBJ2-3; 7 positions match TRBD1. The CDR3 has 14 residues. The V and J ends lost 4 bases and 3 bases, in that order; junction bases with no gene match: 4. Germline assignment: CDR1 MNHNY and CDR2 SVGAGI (reference sequence). The CDR3 sequence: CASSSPTGTDTQYF. In DNA form, the CDR3 reads TGTGCCAGCAGTTCCCCGACAGGGACAGATACGCAGTATTTT.

The genes are TRBV18 and TRBJ1-2; 9 nucleotides agree with TRBD1. V lost 6 bases, J lost 8 bases, and 10 bases stayed unmatched. The CDR3 loop spans 14 amino acids. Germline V gene data show CDR1 as KGHSH and CDR2 as LQKENI. CDR3 region: CASSSGQGAYGYTF. In DNA, the CDR3 is TGTGCCAGCTCTTCGGGACAGGGAGCCTACGGCTACACCTTC.

Comment on this clone: A much larger clone differs by one base, so this may be a read error. The chain is built from TRBV5-6 and TRBJ1-6; perhaps TRBD1 as D (5 bases). The germline CDR1 and CDR2 sequences are SGHDT and YYEEEE. Trimming took 0 bases from V and 4 from J, leaving 5 bases between them. This CDR3 comprises 14 residues. The DNA of the CDR3 is TGTGCCAGCAGCTTGGACAGGTATAATTCACCCCTCCACTTT. Its translation is CASSLDRYNSPLHF.

This chain uses TRBV11-2 with TRBJ2-7; no reliable D call. Deletions cut 6 bases from V and 2 bases from J, with 14 bases between. Germline values: CDR1 SGHAT, CDR2 FQNNGV. The CDR3 is made up of 14 amino acids. The CDR3 nucleotides read TGTGCCAGCAGAGTGTCCGAGTTTGCCTACGAGCAGTACTTC. As protein: CASRVSEFAYEQYF.

The chain employs TRBV4-1 and TRBJ2-7; D remains unclear. Trimming removed 3 bases at V and 0 bases at J, with 12 bases between. CDR1 MGHRA and CDR2 YSYEKL come from the germline V gene. This CDR3 has 15 amino acids. Written as DNA, the CDR3 is TGCGCCAGCAGCCAGGTCAGGAGCAGCTCCTACGAGCAGTACTTC. Protein product: CASSQVRSSSYEQYF.

This rearrangement joins TRBV5-6 to TRBJ2-5; the D gene could be TRBD1 or TRBD2 (5 bases each). V was clipped by 0 bases and J by 7 bases, with 16 bases between them. CDR3 length equals 15 residues. Germline CDR1 reads SGHDT; CDR2 reads YYEEEE. This chain's CDR3 is CASSLGWDALGTQYF. CDR3 sequence (DNA): TGTGCCAGCAGCTTGGGTTGGGACGCCCTGGGGACCCAGTACTTC. Combining the CDR3 with reference TRBV5-6 and TRBJ2-5 gives the whole variable domain DAGVTQSPTHLIKTRGQQVTLRCSPKSGHDTVSWYQQALGQGPQFIFQYYEEEERQRGNFPDRFSGHQFPNYSSELNVNALLLGDSALYLCASSLGWDALGTQYFGPGTRLLVL.

The rearrangement uses TRBV5-4 and TRBJ1-2; no reliable D call. The germline CDR1 and CDR2 sequences are SGHNT and YYREEE (reference sequence). CDR3 size: 14 residues. Deletions cut 0 bases from V and 8 bases from J, with 14 bases between. As DNA, the CDR3 is TGTGCCAGCAGCTTGGCTGGACGATCTGACGGCTACACCTTC. This codes for CASSLAGRSDGYTF.

The V and J genes are TRBV4-3 and TRBJ2-6; unclear D gene. The CDR3 consists of 19 residues. V dropped 0 bases and J dropped 0 bases, with 15 bases sitting between them. The germline V gene has CDR1 LGHNA and CDR2 YSLEER. CDR3 bases: TGCGCCAGCAGCCAAGATGTACCGGGCTCGAGCTCTGGGGCCAACGTCCTGACTTTC. Its translation is CASSQDVPGSSSGANVLTF.

J is TRBJ1-5 and V is TRBV28; 8 bases agree with TRBD1. Germline CDR1 and CDR2: MDHEN and SYDVKM. V shed 5 bases and J 2 bases; nucleotides not matched to a gene: 8. This CDR3 has 16 residues. The CDR3, as DNA: TGTGCCAGCAGTCGATTTGGACAGGGAGGCAATCAGCCCCAGCATTTT. This codes for CASSRFGQGGNQPQHF. Combining the CDR3 with reference TRBV28 and TRBJ1-5 gives the whole variable domain DVKVTQSSRYLVKRTGEKVFLECVQDMDHENMFWYRQDPGLGLRLIYFSYDVKMKEKGDIPEGYSVSREKKERFSLILESASTNQTSMYLCASSRFGQGGNQPQHFGDGTRLSIL.

This clone was found a few times. This chain links TRBV11-2 with TRBJ2-7; 8 positions match TRBD1. Trimming removed 0 bases from V and 6 bases from J; junction bases left unmatched: 7. Germline V gene data show CDR1 as SGHAT and CDR2 as FQNNGV. This CDR3 is 15 amino acids long. The CDR3 bases are TGTGCCAGCAGCTTAGATGGAGTCAGGGGGCGCGAGCAGTACTTC. Protein sequence: CASSLDGVRGREQYF.

The chain links TRBV6-1 to TRBJ1-1; D is undetermined. Trimming removed 7 bases from V and 0 bases from J, with 12 bases in between. The CDR3 has 14 amino acids. Germline CDR1 and CDR2: MNHNS and SASEGT. CDR3 protein: CASMLGDMNTEAFF. The DNA for the CDR3 is TGTGCCAGCATGTTGGGAGACATGAACACTGAAGCTTTCTTT.

This chain uses TRBV29-1 with TRBJ2-6, with unresolved D. CDR3 length: 13 amino acids. Germline CDR1 is SQVTM and CDR2 is ANQGSEA. Trimming shortened V by 3 bases and J by 7 bases, and 10 bases separated the two germline ends. The CDR3 DNA reads as TGCAGCGTTGAGGAGACTTCCGCCAACGTCCTGACTTTC. It specifies CSVEETSANVLTF.

V and J are TRBV19 and TRBJ1-6, with D possibly being TRBD1 (6 bases). The CDR3 extends over 17 amino acids. Germline V gives CDR1 LNHDA, CDR2 SQIVND (reference sequence). The V and J ends lost 1 base and 9 bases respectively, with 19 bases between them. CDR3 region: CASSIGGGAVSTSPLHF. CDR3 nucleotide sequence: TGTGCCAGTAGTATAGGAGGGGGAGCTGTATCTACTTCACCCCTCCACTTT.

Comment on this clone: Other DNA sequences of this sample code for an identical CDR3. The chain links TRBV10-3 to TRBJ1-2, with D possibly being TRBD1 (5 bases). The CDR3 extends over 13 amino acids. CDR1 and CDR2 (germline): ENHRY, SYGVKD. V lost 3 bases and J 8 bases, leaving 13 bases between the germline ends. CDR3 residues: CAISDPRAGGYTF. The DNA for the CDR3 is TGTGCCATCAGTGACCCCAGGGCCGGGGGCTACACCTTC.

The rearrangement uses TRBV27 and TRBJ2-5; D call uncertain. V was trimmed by 3 bases and J by 5 bases, leaving 10 bases between them. From germline, CDR1 is MNHEY and CDR2 SMNVEV (reference sequence). The CDR3 loop spans 13 amino acids. CDR3 nucleotide sequence: TGTGCCAGCAGTTTTGGCGGTATGGAGACCCAGTACTTC. Protein product: CASSFGGMETQYF.